Presented here are 18 T cell receptor beta chains from one specimen sequenced in a study of CD8+ T cells in alopecia areata. Reverse transcription of extracted RNA yielded cDNA, which provided the sequencing template. Assay used: immunoSEQ multiplex PCR; TCRdb lists only in-frame clones, some missing. The table includes hundreds of thousands of clones, under 70% detected once. As for treatment: oral pan-JAK inhibitor, 5-10 mg twice daily. The sample in question was CD4+ T cells sorted from blood, obtained at week 44, from a patient treated with tofacitinib. Source of these receptors: a human donor with alopecia areata.

V gene TRBV7-2 combines with J gene TRBJ2-2, with D uncertain. Germline CDR1 reads SGHTA; CDR2 reads FQGNSA. This CDR3 has 16 residues. V was clipped by 5 bases and J by 4 bases, with 17 bases between them. The CDR3 DNA reads as TGTGCCAGCAGCACCCCGGTGGGGATCAGCACCGGGGAGCTGTTTTTT. Encoded protein: CASSTPVGISTGELFF.

The rearrangement links TRBV30 to TRBJ2-3; D perhaps matches TRBD2 (5 bases). The germline V gene has CDR1 GTSNPN and CDR2 SVGIG (reference sequence). CDR3 length: 11 residues. V was pared by 4 bases and J by 7 bases, with 9 bases between. The chain's CDR3 is CAWKREHTQYF. As DNA, the CDR3 is TGTGCCTGGAAGAGGGAGCATACGCAGTATTTT.

This clone was detected a few times. This rearrangement joins TRBV30 to TRBJ1-1; the D is unclear. Germline V lookup: CDR1 GTSNPN, CDR2 SVGIG (reference sequence). V lost 1 base, J lost 0 bases, and 9 bases lay in between. CDR3 length: 14 residues. This chain's CDR3 is CAWSAISMNTEAFF. The CDR3, as DNA: TGTGCCTGGAGTGCAATTTCAATGAACACTGAAGCTTTCTTT.

CDR3 protein: CAWSRQGNTDTQYF. In DNA, the CDR3 is TGTGCCTGGAGTCGACAGGGGAACACAGATACGCAGTATTTT. The J gene is TRBJ2-3, the V gene TRBV30, with TRBD1 matching 8 bases. Germline loops: CDR1 GTSNPN, CDR2 SVGIG (reference sequence). The CDR3 consists of 14 residues. V trimming: 2 bases; J trimming: 2 bases; junction bases outside the gene matches: 3.

The sample holds a few counts of this clone. V gene TRBV2 combines with J gene TRBJ2-3; 11 bases are shared with TRBD2. CDR3 size: 16 residues. Trimming removed 6 bases from V and 3 bases from J; junction bases left unmatched: 8. Germline assignment: CDR1 SNHLY and CDR2 FYNNEI. CDR3 DNA: TGTGCCAGCAGGGCTGTTAGCGGGGGGGGGACAGATACGCAGTATTTT. As protein: CASRAVSGGGTDTQYF. The full variable domain, its missing parts supplied by reference TRBV2 and TRBJ2-3, is EPEVTQTPSHQVTQMGQEVILRCVPISNHLYFYWYRQILGQKVEFLVSFYNNEISEKSEIFDDQFSVERPDGSNFTLKIRSTKLEDSAMYFCASRAVSGGGTDTQYFGPGTRLTVL.

This rearrangement joins TRBV29-1 to TRBJ1-1; weak D call: TRBD1 (5 bases). The CDR3 length is 14 residues. Germline values: CDR1 SQVTM, CDR2 ANQGSEA. Deletions cut 3 bases from V and 0 bases from J, with 11 bases between. This chain's CDR3 is CSVEGPGLNTEAFF. CDR3 nucleotide sequence: TGCAGCGTTGAGGGGCCGGGACTGAACACTGAAGCTTTCTTT.

Only one count was recorded for this clone. The chain is built from TRBV7-3 and TRBJ2-2, with D perhaps assigned TRBD1 or TRBD2 (5 bases each). The germline V gene has CDR1 SGHTA and CDR2 FQGTGA. V gave up 3 bases and J gave up 0 bases, with 8 bases separating them. The CDR3 is 15 amino acids. The CDR3 here is CASSFGTANTGELFF. The CDR3 DNA reads as TGTGCCAGCAGCTTTGGGACGGCGAACACCGGGGAGCTGTTTTTT.

As for this clone: The same CDR3 also results from other DNA sequences found in this sample. The chain couples TRBV30 to TRBJ1-2; D gene uncertain. The CDR3 covers 12 residues. Germline CDR1 GTSNPN, CDR2 SVGIG (reference sequence). V was shortened by 1 base and J by 2 bases, with 5 bases between the two germline ends. The CDR3 sequence is CAWSGGNYGYTF. The CDR3 DNA sequence: TGTGCCTGGAGTGGCGGAAACTATGGCTACACCTTC.

The chain recombines TRBV29-1 with TRBJ2-1; D is ambiguous. With 2 bases removed from V and 6 bases from J, the gap between germline ends came to 8 bases. The germline V gene has CDR1 SQVTM and CDR2 ANQGSEA. The CDR3 extends over 12 amino acids. The CDR3 reads CSVEMSGNEQFF. In DNA, the CDR3 is TGCAGCGTTGAAATGTCTGGCAATGAGCAGTTCTTC.

This clone was observed a few times. This chain links TRBV30 with TRBJ1-1; D is uncertain. The length of the CDR3 is 13 residues. Germline V gene data show CDR1 as GTSNPN and CDR2 as SVGIG (reference sequence). V lost 1 base to trimming and J lost 6 bases, with 12 bases between them. The DNA for the CDR3 is TGTGCCTGGAGTGGGGCAGGAAAAGCTGAAGCTTTCTTT. This encodes CAWSGAGKAEAFF.

The genes are TRBV4-3 and TRBJ2-7, with 8 bases aligning to TRBD1. Germline CDR1 is LGHNA and CDR2 is YSLEER. Trimming cost V 0 bases and J 2 bases; bases outside gene matches: 3. The CDR3 has 15 residues. The CDR3 loop reads CASSQETGGTYEQYF. As DNA, the CDR3 is TGCGCCAGCAGCCAAGAAACAGGGGGGACCTACGAGCAGTACTTC.

The genes are TRBV5-1 and TRBJ2-3; 9 positions match TRBD2. J lost 5 bases, V lost 4 bases, and 11 bases had no gene match. The CDR3 has 16 amino acids. CDR1 and CDR2 from the germline V gene are SGHRS and YFSETQ. CDR3 DNA sequence: TGCGCCAGCAGCACCCGGGCGGGGGGGCTTGGAGATACGCAGTATTTT. Protein sequence: CASSTRAGGLGDTQYF. Full variable domain (missing parts from reference TRBV5-1 and TRBJ2-3): KAGVTQTPRYLIKTRGQQVTLSCSPISGHRSVSWYQQTPGQGLQFLFEYFSETQRNKGNFPGRFSGRQFSNSRSEMNVSTLELGDSALYLCASSTRAGGLGDTQYFGPGTRLTVL.

The chain has TRBV4-1 and TRBJ1-2; D gene uncertain. Looked up from germline, CDR1 is MGHRA and CDR2 is YSYEKL. This CDR3 contains 15 residues. Trimming cost V 0 bases and J 5 bases, with 13 bases left between them. The CDR3 here is CASSQDWTRTYGYTF. The CDR3, as DNA: TGCGCCAGCAGCCAAGATTGGACCAGGACGTATGGCTACACCTTC.

This clone was counted between two and nine times. The rearrangement links TRBV21-1 to TRBJ1-5; the D call of TRBD1 is as the table states it, not checked on the DNA. TRBV21-1 counts as a pseudogene. This CDR3 contains 11 residues. The CDR3: CARSLAQPQHF. In DNA form, the CDR3 reads TGTGCCAGATCCTTGGCTCAGCCCCAGCATTTT.

The chain has TRBV29-1 and TRBJ2-3, with 7 nucleotides matching TRBD2. The CDR3 sequence is 15 residues long. Germline V gene lookup returns CDR1 SQVTM and CDR2 ANQGSEA. The V and J ends lost 5 bases and 2 bases, in that order; junction bases with no gene match: 10. CDR3 nucleotides: TGCAGCGTTTTGACGGGGGGACGATACACAGATACGCAGTATTTT. This codes for CSVLTGGRYTDTQYF.

The chain recombines TRBV30 with TRBJ1-5; D remains ambiguous. CDR1 GTSNPN and CDR2 SVGIG come from the germline V gene (reference sequence). With 2 bases removed from V and 3 bases from J, the gap between germline ends came to 8 bases. The CDR3 has 13 amino acids. Here the CDR3 reads CAWSRQVNQPQHF. The CDR3 DNA is TGTGCCTGGAGTCGGCAAGTCAATCAGCCCCAGCATTTT.

This clone was seen many times. The chain has TRBV14 and TRBJ2-1; the match to TRBD1 covers 9 bases. The germline V gene encodes CDR1 SGHDN and CDR2 FVKESK. Losses at the gene ends were 3 bases for V and 7 bases for J; bases not matched to a gene: 10. The CDR3 covers 16 residues. CDR3 in DNA: TGTGCCAGCAGCCAGTTAATTACAGGGGGCTGGAATGAGCAGTTCTTC. Protein product: CASSQLITGGWNEQFF.

The chain combines TRBV10-3 with TRBJ1-2; no clear D. Germline V lookup: CDR1 ENHRY, CDR2 SYGVKD. Trimming removed 5 bases at V and 5 bases at J, with 9 bases between. The CDR3 is made up of 12 amino acids. CDR3 sequence reads: CAISSDGYGYTF. The DNA for the CDR3 is TGTGCCATCAGTTCGGATGGTTATGGCTACACCTTC.